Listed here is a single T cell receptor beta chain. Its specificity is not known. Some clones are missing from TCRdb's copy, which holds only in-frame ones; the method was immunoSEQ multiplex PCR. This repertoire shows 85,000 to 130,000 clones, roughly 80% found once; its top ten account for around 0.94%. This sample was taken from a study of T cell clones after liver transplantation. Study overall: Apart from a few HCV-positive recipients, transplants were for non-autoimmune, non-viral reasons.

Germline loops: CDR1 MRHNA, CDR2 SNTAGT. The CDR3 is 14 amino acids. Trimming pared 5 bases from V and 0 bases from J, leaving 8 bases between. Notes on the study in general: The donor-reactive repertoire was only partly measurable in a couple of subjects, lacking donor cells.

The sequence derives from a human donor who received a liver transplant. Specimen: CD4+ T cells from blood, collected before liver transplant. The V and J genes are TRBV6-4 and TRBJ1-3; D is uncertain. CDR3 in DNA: TGTGCCAGCAGTTTGAGCCTCTCTGGAAACACCATATATTTT. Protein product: CASSLSLSGNTIYF.